This entry lists 32 T cell receptor beta chains sequenced from one sample in a study of regulatory T cells in long-lasting Graves disease. Sequencing libraries for TCR beta were prepared with iRepertoire HTBI primers and Arm-PCR of CDR3 regions. TCRdb fed the multiplex PCR reads into MiXCR, producing one record per CDR3 protein. The sample shows roughly 420,000 distinct CDR3 sequences, 16% of them seen only once. Described time point: newly diagnosed GD, antithyroid drugs for less than 3 months. Making the TCR library involved RNA that had been extracted from PBMCs. Another study also made use of these data, one on T cells in Graves' hyperthyroidism and ophthalmopathy.

The sample here was peripheral blood mononuclear cells (PBMCs), taken at new diagnosis, from a patient treated with antithyroid drugs. These receptors all come from a woman younger than 30 with Graves disease.

The rearrangement joins TRBV2 to TRBJ2-2; maybe TRBD2 (7 bases). This CDR3 spans 13 amino acids. The germline V and J ends were trimmed by 8 bases and 7 bases, with 14 bases remaining between them. CDR1 is SNHLY, CDR2 FYNNEI, per germline. The CDR3 region is CASDGGAIGELFF. The CDR3 DNA sequence: TGTGCCAGCGATGGGGGGGCGATCGGGGAGCTGTTTTTT.

This clonotype came up a few times. The chain is built from TRBV15 and TRBJ2-2; the match to TRBD1 covers 8 bases. The junction had 5 bases not matched to a gene; V was cut back by 3 bases and J by 5 bases. CDR1 and CDR2 from the germline V gene are LNHNV and YYDKDF (reference sequence). The CDR3 totals 15 residues. CDR3 amino acids: CATSRRTGKTGELFF. For the CDR3, the DNA is TGTGCCACCAGCAGGAGGACAGGGAAAACCGGGGAGCTGTTTTTT.

As concerns this clonotype: This may be a read error: a much more frequent sequence differs by one nucleotide. The rearrangement joins TRBV4-1 to TRBJ1-5, with TRBD1 as a possible D gene (6 bases). Per the germline V gene, CDR1 is MGHRA and CDR2 is YSYEKL. CDR3 size: 14 residues. CDR3: CVSSQQGGGQPQHF. In nucleotides, the CDR3 is TGCGTCAGCAGCCAACAGGGAGGTGGGCAGCCCCAGCATTTT.

Details on this clonotype: With a much larger clone just one base away, this may be a read error. This chain connects TRBV7-9 to TRBJ2-1, with 9 bases identical to TRBD1. This CDR3 region has 15 residues. Unmatched junction bases numbered 9, after V lost 2 bases and J lost 10 bases. Germline-derived CDR1 and CDR2 are SEHNR and FQNEAQ (reference sequence). Here the CDR3 reads CASSLTGTGYDEQFF. CDR3 in DNA: TGTGCCAGCAGCTTAACCGGGACAGGGTACGACGAGCAGTTCTTC.

This clonotype was seen many times. The chain recombines TRBV3-1 with TRBJ2-7; TRBD2 is a possible D gene (5 bases). Germline-derived CDR1 and CDR2 are LGHDT and YNNKEL (reference sequence). CDR3 length: 12 amino acids. V was shortened by 4 bases and J by 4 bases, with 8 bases between the two germline ends. DNA for the CDR3: TGTGCCAGCAGCCCCGCGGGTTACGAGCAGTACTTC. Protein sequence: CASSPAGYEQYF.

This clonotype was observed many times. The V and J genes are TRBV7-2 and TRBJ2-3, with D perhaps TRBD1 (6 bases). The CDR3 is made up of 16 amino acids. The V gene lost 0 bases and the J gene lost 4 bases, with 14 bases spanning the gap. Germline CDR1 and CDR2: SGHTA and FQGNSA. CDR3: CASSLAGTNGADTQYF. The CDR3 bases are TGTGCCAGCAGCTTAGCCGGGACAAATGGTGCAGATACGCAGTATTTT.

The chain recombines TRBV19 with TRBJ1-1; perhaps TRBD1 as D (6 bases). Trimming left V 0 bases short and J 4 bases short, with 9 bases between. CDR3 length equals 14 residues. Germline lookup yields CDR1 LNHDA and CDR2 SQIVND (reference sequence). CDR3: CASSIEQGGTEAFF. In DNA, the CDR3 is TGTGCCAGTAGTATAGAACAGGGCGGCACTGAAGCTTTCTTT.

This clonotype was found many times. V is TRBV2 and J is TRBJ1-5; the D is unclear. The CDR3 extends over 15 amino acids. Germline values: CDR1 SNHLY, CDR2 FYNNEI. The V end was cut by 6 bases, the J end by 5 bases, with 17 bases between. This CDR3 reads CASSLDRGWDQPQHF. CDR3 in DNA: TGTGCCAGCAGCTTGGACCGGGGATGGGATCAGCCCCAGCATTTT.

In this sample, this clonotype turned up a few times. The chain couples TRBV9 to TRBJ2-3; 13 bases fit TRBD2. The CDR3 is made up of 17 amino acids. V lost 4 bases, J lost 3 bases, and 8 bases stayed unmatched. CDR1 SGDLS and CDR2 YYNGEE come from the germline V gene. As DNA, the CDR3 is TGTGCCAGCAGCCCCATGTCGGGACTAGCGGGGACAGATACGCAGTATTTT. As protein: CASSPMSGLAGTDTQYF.

Remarks on this clonotype: A much larger clone lies one base from this, so it may be a read error. This chain joins TRBV27 and TRBJ1-4; D is perhaps TRBD1 (6 bases). CDR1 is MNHEY and CDR2 is SMNVEV in the germline V gene (reference sequence). This CDR3 has 15 amino acids. CDR3 sequence reads: CASSSTGGRSEKRFF. The DNA for the CDR3 is TGTGCCAGCAGTTCCACGGGGGGCCGGAGTGAAAAACGGTTTTTT.

Many counts were recorded for this clonotype. This chain connects TRBV28 to TRBJ1-1; D unclear. V lost 2 bases and J lost 1, with 11 bases in between. Germline V gene data show CDR1 as MDHEN and CDR2 as SYDVKM. The length of the CDR3 is 15 residues. CDR3 in DNA: TGTGCCAGCAGTTTAGGACGAAAAGCGAACACTGAAGCTTTCTTT. This encodes CASSLGRKANTEAFF. Combining the CDR3 with reference TRBV28 and TRBJ1-1 gives the whole variable domain DVKVTQSSRYLVKRTGEKVFLECVQDMDHENMFWYRQDPGLGLRLIYFSYDVKMKEKGDIPEGYSVSREKKERFSLILESASTNQTSMYLCASSLGRKANTEAFFGQGTRLTVV.

This clonotype has a count of ten or more. CDR3 amino acids: CASSSGGDYGYTF. Here the CDR3 DNA reads TGCGCCAGCAGCTCCGGGGGAGACTATGGCTACACCTTC. The chain employs TRBV5-1 and TRBJ1-2; weak D call: TRBD1 (5 bases). The V gene's germline CDR1 is SGHRS and CDR2 YFSETQ. The V end lost 3 bases, the J end lost 3 bases, and 9 bases lay between the germline ends. The CDR3 is made up of 13 amino acids. The complete variable domain, with remaining parts taken from reference TRBV5-1 and TRBJ1-2, reads KAGVTQTPRYLIKTRGQQVTLSCSPISGHRSVSWYQQTPGQGLQFLFEYFSETQRNKGNFPGRFSGRQFSNSRSEMNVSTLELGDSALYLCASSSGGDYGYTFGSGTRLTVV.

This clonotype appeared a few times. The chain links TRBV4-1 to TRBJ1-1; D perhaps matches TRBD1 (6 bases). Trimming removed 0 bases from V and 5 bases from J, with 10 bases in between. Looked up from germline, CDR1 is MGHRA and CDR2 is YSYEKL. The CDR3 loop spans 14 amino acids. The DNA for the CDR3 is TGCGCCAGCAGCCAAGATCTAAGGGGGACTGAAGCTTTCTTT. Protein: CASSQDLRGTEAFF.

This clonotype has just a few counts. The gene calls are TRBV7-9 and TRBJ2-1; D may match TRBD1 or TRBD2 (5 bases each). The DNA matches TRBJ2-5 better at its end, which makes the J call doubtful. The CDR3 is made up of 12 amino acids. From germline, CDR1 is SEHNR and CDR2 FQNEAQ (reference sequence). The DNA of the CDR3 is TGTGCCAGCAGCCGGGACGACCGGACCCAGTACTTC. Protein product: CASSRDDRTQYF.

V is TRBV6-1 and J is TRBJ2-1, with D uncertain. Germline values: CDR1 MNHNS, CDR2 SASEGT. The germline V and J ends were trimmed by 6 bases and 6 bases, with 9 bases remaining between them. This CDR3 region has 12 residues. The CDR3 coding sequence is TGTGCCAGCAGCCCGGATCTCAATGAGCAGTTCTTC. Translation: CASSPDLNEQFF.

This clonotype appeared many times. The chain uses TRBV5-6 and TRBJ1-1, with D perhaps TRBD1 (5 bases). The CDR3 runs to 16 residues. Germline lookup yields CDR1 SGHDT and CDR2 YYEEEE. Deletions cut 0 bases from V and 4 bases from J, with 16 bases between. CDR3 amino acids: CASSLAGLGQLTEAFF. DNA of the CDR3: TGTGCCAGCAGCTTGGCCGGTTTAGGACAACTCACTGAAGCTTTCTTT. Full variable domain (rest looked up from reference TRBV5-6 and TRBJ1-1): DAGVTQSPTHLIKTRGQQVTLRCSPKSGHDTVSWYQQALGQGPQFIFQYYEEEERQRGNFPDRFSGHQFPNYSSELNVNALLLGDSALYLCASSLAGLGQLTEAFFGQGTRLTVV.

A remark on this clonotype: At one end, the junction sequence differs from germline, possibly due to a read error. This sequence joins TRBV10-3 and TRBJ1-1; the D is unclear. The CDR3 runs to 12 residues. Germline V gene lookup returns CDR1 ENHRY and CDR2 SYGVKD. CDR3 sequence reads: CASSDRLPEAFF. CDR3 nucleotide sequence: TGTGCCAGCAGTGATAGGTTGCCTGAAGCTTTCTTT.

Only a few counts were recorded for this clonotype. The V call is TRBV27, the J call TRBJ2-4, with a possible D match to TRBD2 (6 bases). This CDR3 has 17 amino acids. V lost 2 bases to trimming and J lost 0 bases, with 14 bases between them. Germline V lookup: CDR1 MNHEY, CDR2 SMNVEV (reference sequence). The CDR3: CASSLSLGSGAKNIQYF. The CDR3 bases are TGTGCCAGCAGTTTAAGTCTGGGTAGCGGAGCCAAAAACATTCAGTACTTC.

This clonotype was seen repeatedly, ten times or more. The chain employs TRBV5-1 and TRBJ1-6; maybe TRBD1 (5 bases). Germline V lookup: CDR1 SGHRS, CDR2 YFSETQ. CDR3 size: 16 residues. Trimming shortened V by 2 bases and J by 8 bases, and 17 bases separated the two germline ends. CDR3 in amino acids: CASSLTGTQGDSPLHF. CDR3 DNA: TGCGCCAGCAGCTTAACCGGGACCCAAGGGGATTCACCCCTCCACTTT.

The table lists this clonotype with many counts. The V call is TRBV28, the J call TRBJ1-1; D is unclear. There are 12 residues in the CDR3. With 5 bases removed from V and 6 bases from J, the gap between germline ends came to 10 bases. Germline V gene lookup returns CDR1 MDHEN and CDR2 SYDVKM. This chain's CDR3 is CASSPQKSEAFF. In DNA form, the CDR3 reads TGTGCCAGCAGTCCTCAGAAGTCTGAAGCTTTCTTT.

This clonotype was picked up many times. This chain links TRBV7-9 with TRBJ2-7; D may be TRBD1 (6 bases). CDR1 and CDR2 from the germline V gene are SEHNR and FQNEAQ (reference sequence). The CDR3 has 13 residues. V lost 4 bases to trimming and J lost 5 bases, with 12 bases between them. Written as DNA, the CDR3 is TGTGCCAGCAGCTCCAGGGGTTTTGACGAGCAGTACTTC. Its protein product is CASSSRGFDEQYF. Full variable domain (missing parts from reference TRBV7-9 and TRBJ2-7): DTGVSQNPRHKITKRGQNVTFRCDPISEHNRLYWYRQTLGQGPEFLTYFQNEAQLEKSRLLSDRFSAERPKGSFSTLEIQRTEQGDSAMYLCASSSRGFDEQYFGPGTRLTVT.

This clonotype was seen more than once but under ten times. A read error is likely, as this CDR3 ends without the conserved phenylalanine or tryptophan. V usage is TRBV28 and J usage is TRBJ2-7; 9 bases align to TRBD2. The CDR3 covers 14 residues. With V trimmed by 6 bases and J by 0 bases, 3 bases remained unmatched. CDR1 MDHEN and CDR2 SYDVKM come from the germline V gene. The CDR3 region is CASRPGLASYEQYS. In nucleotides, the CDR3 is TGTGCCAGCAGGCCGGGACTAGCCTCCTACGAGCAGTACTCC.

This clonotype was picked up a small number of times. This chain joins TRBV5-1 and TRBJ2-7; 7 bases are shared with TRBD1. The CDR3 is 15 residues long. Looked up from germline, CDR1 is SGHRS and CDR2 is YFSETQ. J was trimmed by 5 bases and V by 0 bases; bases with no gene match: 8. The CDR3 is CASSLAAAGGHEQYF. DNA for the CDR3: TGCGCCAGCAGCTTGGCAGCGGCAGGGGGACACGAGCAGTACTTC.

This chain links TRBV5-6 with TRBJ2-1, with 12 positions matching TRBD2. CDR1 is SGHDT and CDR2 is YYEEEE in the germline V gene. V lost 4 bases and J lost 2; bases outside the gene matches: 13. This CDR3 spans 19 amino acids. CDR3 sequence reads: CASSPASGLAGLPYNEQFF. CDR3 DNA sequence: TGTGCCAGCAGCCCGGCTTCAGGACTAGCGGGACTCCCCTACAATGAGCAGTTCTTC.

In this sample, this clonotype turned up many times. The chain links TRBV28 to TRBJ2-7; D gene unclear. Trimming left V 6 bases short and J 2 bases short, with 11 bases between. CDR3 size: 13 residues. In germline, CDR1 is MDHEN, CDR2 SYDVKM. The CDR3 nucleotides are TGTGCCAGCAGACGTAGTGACACCTACGAGCAGTACTTC. This gives the protein CASRRSDTYEQYF.

This clonotype has a handful of counts. V gene TRBV5-8 combines with J gene TRBJ1-5; 7 bases align to TRBD1. CDR1 is SGHTS and CDR2 is YDEGEE in the germline V gene. This CDR3 spans 14 amino acids. V shed 1 base, J shed 5 bases, and the junction held 3 bases outside the gene matches. CDR3 nucleotides: TGTGCCAGCAGCTTGACAGGGGCACATCAGCCCCAGCATTTT. Protein product: CASSLTGAHQPQHF.

V usage is TRBV3-1 and J usage is TRBJ2-1; 12 bases line up with TRBD2. This CDR3 has 15 residues. The germline V gene has CDR1 LGHDT and CDR2 YNNKEL (reference sequence). The V segment lost 1 base and the J segment 5 bases; nucleotides outside the gene matches: 0. The CDR3 DNA reads TGTGCCAGCAGCCAAGGGACTAGCGGGGACAATGAGCAGTTCTTC. As protein: CASSQGTSGDNEQFF.

There are many counts of this clonotype. V gene TRBV24-1 combines with J gene TRBJ2-1; 8 bases are a match to TRBD2. The CDR3 contains 16 residues. CDR1 KGHDR and CDR2 SFDVKD come from the germline V gene. The ends lost 0 bases at V and 5 bases at J; junction bases unmatched: 5. Written as DNA, the CDR3 is TGTGCCACCAGTGATTTGAACGGGAGGGGGAACAATGAGCAGTTCTTC. It is translated as CATSDLNGRGNNEQFF.

This clonotype has a handful of counts. The chain is built from TRBV4-1 and TRBJ1-3; 7 nucleotides agree with TRBD1. The CDR3 consists of 15 residues. CDR1 is MGHRA and CDR2 is YSYEKL in the germline V gene. The J segment lost 3 bases and the V segment lost 2 bases, leaving 4 bases of the junction unmatched. Written as DNA, the CDR3 is TGCGCCAGCAGCCAACAGGACAGGCGTGGAAACACCATATATTTT. As protein: CASSQQDRRGNTIYF.

This clonotype has just a few counts. The chain employs TRBV6-2 or TRBV6-3 and TRBJ2-3, with D tentatively TRBD2 (5 bases). Germline CDR1 MNHEY, CDR2 SVGEGT. Trimming removed 8 bases at V and 2 bases at J, with 11 bases between. The CDR3 has 13 amino acids. CDR3 amino acids: CASGVGLTDTQYF. In nucleotides, the CDR3 is TGTGCCAGCGGGGTAGGACTCACAGATACGCAGTATTTT.

This clonotype occurred many times. V is TRBV24-1 and J is TRBJ2-1; 7 bases align to TRBD2. The CDR3 is 16 amino acids. The trim removed 1 base at V and 1 base at J, leaving 3 bases unmatched. Looked up from germline, CDR1 is KGHDR and CDR2 is SFDVKD. In nucleotides, the CDR3 is TGTGCCACCAGTGATTTTGGCGGGAGATCCTACAATGAGCAGTTCTTC. This codes for CATSDFGGRSYNEQFF.

At least ten counts were recorded for this clonotype. The chain joins TRBV20-1 to TRBJ2-1; unclear D gene. There are 14 residues in the CDR3. V lost 3 bases and J lost 3, with 12 bases in between. Germline assignment: CDR1 DFQATT and CDR2 SNEGSKA (reference sequence). In DNA form, the CDR3 reads TGCAGTGCTAGTCCCCAGCGAGACTACAATGAGCAGTTCTTC. Its protein is CSASPQRDYNEQFF.